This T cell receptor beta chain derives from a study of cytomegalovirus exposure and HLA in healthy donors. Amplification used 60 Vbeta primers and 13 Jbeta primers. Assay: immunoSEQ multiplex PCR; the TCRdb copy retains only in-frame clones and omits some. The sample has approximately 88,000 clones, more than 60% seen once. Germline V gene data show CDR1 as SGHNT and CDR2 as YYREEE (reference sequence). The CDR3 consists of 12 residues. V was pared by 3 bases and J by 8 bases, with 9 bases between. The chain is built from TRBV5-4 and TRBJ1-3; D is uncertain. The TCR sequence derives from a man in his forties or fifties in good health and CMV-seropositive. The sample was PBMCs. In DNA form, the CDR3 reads TGTGCCAGCAGCTCCCCTTCGGACACCATATATTTT. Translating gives CASSSPSDTIYF.